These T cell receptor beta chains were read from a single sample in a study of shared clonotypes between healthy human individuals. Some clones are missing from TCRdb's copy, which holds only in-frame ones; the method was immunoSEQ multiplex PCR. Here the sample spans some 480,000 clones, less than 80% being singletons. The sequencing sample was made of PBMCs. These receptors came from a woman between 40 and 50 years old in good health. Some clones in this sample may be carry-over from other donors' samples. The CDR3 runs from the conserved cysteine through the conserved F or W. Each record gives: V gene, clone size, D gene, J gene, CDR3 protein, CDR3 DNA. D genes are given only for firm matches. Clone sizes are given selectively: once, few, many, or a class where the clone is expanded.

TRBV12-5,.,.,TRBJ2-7,CASGLNPRPHTVLTYEQYF,TGTGCTAGTGGTTTGAACCCCCGGCCCCACACGGTGCTAACCTACGAGCAGTACTTC
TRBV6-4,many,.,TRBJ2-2,CASTPRTETGELFF,TGTGCCAGCACCCCTCGGACAGAAACCGGGGAGCTGTTTTTT
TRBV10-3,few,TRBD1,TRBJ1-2,CATWTGSNYGYTF,TGTGCCACCTGGACAGGGTCCAACTATGGCTACACCTTC
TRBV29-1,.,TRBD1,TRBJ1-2,CSVATGVDGYTF,TGCAGCGTGGCTACAGGGGTGGACGGCTACACCTTC
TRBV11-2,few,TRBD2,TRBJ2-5,CASSLDWAGEETQYF,TGTGCCAGCAGCTTAGATTGGGCGGGAGAGGAGACCCAGTACTTC
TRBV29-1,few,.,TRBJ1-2,CSVGRQSGGYTF,TGCAGCGTTGGGCGACAGTCGGGTGGCTACACCTTC
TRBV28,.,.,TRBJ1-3,CASEATYPRGNTIYF,TGTGCCAGCGAAGCAACCTACCCCAGGGGAAACACCATATATTTT
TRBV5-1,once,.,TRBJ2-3,CASSLFQRTDTQYF,TGCGCCAGCAGCTTGTTCCAGCGCACAGATACGCAGTATTTT
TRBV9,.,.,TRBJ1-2,CASSRDGTINYGYTF,TGTGCCAGCAGCCGGGACGGTACTATTAACTATGGCTACACCTTC
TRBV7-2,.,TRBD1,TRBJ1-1,CASSWGTGENTEAFF,TGTGCCAGCAGCTGGGGGACAGGGGAGAACACTGAAGCTTTCTTT
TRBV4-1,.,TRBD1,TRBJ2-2,CASRRRQGQTGELFF,TGCGCCAGCAGACGCCGACAGGGGCAAACCGGGGAGCTGTTTTTT
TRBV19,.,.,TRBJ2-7,CASSIQSGAGEQYF,TGTGCCAGTAGTATCCAATCAGGGGCTGGCGAGCAGTACTTC
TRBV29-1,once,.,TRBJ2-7,CSARQSYEQYF,TGCAGCGCCCGACAGTCCTACGAGCAGTACTTC
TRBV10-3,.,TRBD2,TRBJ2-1,CAISRAGGPDYEQFF,TGTGCCATCAGCCGAGCGGGAGGGCCCGACTATGAGCAGTTCTTC
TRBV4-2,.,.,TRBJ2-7,CASSPEELATYEQYF,TGTGCCAGCAGCCCTGAAGAGTTAGCAACCTACGAGCAGTACTTC
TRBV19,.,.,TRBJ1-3,CASSVDVGNTIYF,TGTGCCAGTAGTGTCGATGTTGGAAACACCATATATTTT
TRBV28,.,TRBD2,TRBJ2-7,CASSTGTSGSYEQYF,TGTGCCAGCAGTACCGGGACTAGCGGGAGTTACGAGCAGTACTTC
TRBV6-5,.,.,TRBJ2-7,CASREGGQWSEQYF,TGTGCCAGCAGGGAGGGGGGACAGTGGTCCGAGCAGTACTTC
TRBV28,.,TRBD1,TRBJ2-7,CASSSTFGQGVGEQYF,TGTGCCAGCAGTTCTACTTTCGGACAGGGGGTCGGCGAGCAGTACTTC
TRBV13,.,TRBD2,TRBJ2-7,CASSPWTSGRNEQYF,TGTGCCAGCAGCCCATGGACTAGCGGGAGGAACGAGCAGTACTTC
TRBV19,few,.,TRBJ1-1,CASSPSLGEAFF,TGTGCCAGTAGCCCATCTTTGGGCGAAGCTTTCTTT
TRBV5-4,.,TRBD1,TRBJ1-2,CASSLTGQGPYGYTF,TGTGCCAGCAGCTTGACTGGACAGGGTCCCTATGGCTACACCTTC
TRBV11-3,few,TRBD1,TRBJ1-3,CASSTGVGNTIYF,TGTGCCAGCAGCACAGGGGTTGGAAACACCATATATTTT
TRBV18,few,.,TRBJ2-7,CASSLSVAGEQYF,TGTGCCAGCTCCCTTTCCGTAGCCGGCGAGCAGTACTTC
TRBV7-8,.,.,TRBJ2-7,CASSFLREAYEQYF,TGTGCCAGCAGCTTCCTTAGGGAAGCATACGAGCAGTACTTC
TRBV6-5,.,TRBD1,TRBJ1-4,CASIQGNREKLFF,TGTGCCAGCATACAGGGGAATCGGGAAAAACTGTTTTTC
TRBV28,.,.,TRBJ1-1,CASSTLGPQNTEAFF,TGTGCCAGCAGTACCCTGGGGCCGCAGAACACTGAAGCTTTCTTT
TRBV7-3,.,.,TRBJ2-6,CASSLVFSGANVLTF,TGTGCCAGCAGCTTAGTGTTTTCTGGGGCCAACGTCCTGACTTTC
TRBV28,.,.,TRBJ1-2,CASSPPDGNYGYTF,TGTGCCAGCAGCCCCCCCGACGGTAACTATGGCTACACCTTC
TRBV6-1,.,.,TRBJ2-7,CASSEYDGGAPYEQYF,TGTGCCAGCAGTGAATATGATGGGGGAGCGCCCTACGAGCAGTACTTC
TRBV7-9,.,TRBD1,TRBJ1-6,CASSFHSGQGVLRALHF,TGTGCCAGCAGCTTCCACTCGGGACAGGGTGTCCTCAGGGCCCTCCACTTT
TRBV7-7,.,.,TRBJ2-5,CASSLSATVGQETQYF,TGTGCTAGCAGCTTATCCGCGACGGTCGGGCAAGAGACCCAGTACTTC